A single sample gave rise to the 27 T cell receptor beta chains below, sequenced in a study of blood T cell repertoires in COVID-19. Assay used: immunoSEQ multiplex PCR; TCRdb lists only in-frame clones, some missing. Seen here are 150,000 or so clones, about four fifths observed once, and the top ten hold less than 20%. The sequenced sample consisted of PBMCs or T cells enriched from blood (not recorded which). The receptors stem from a man in his sixties who had recovered from COVID-19.

Details on this clone: A clone one base away is much larger, so this may be a read error. J is TRBJ2-2 and V is TRBV9, with TRBD1 as a possible D gene (6 bases). Germline V gene sequence: CDR1 SGDLS, CDR2 YYNGEE. V lost 3 bases, J lost 3 bases, and 6 bases lay in between. The CDR3 is 13 residues long. The DNA for the CDR3 is TGTGCCAGCAGCGAGGGGGACACCGGGGAGCTGTTTTTT. Protein sequence: CASSEGDTGELFF.

In this sample, this clone turned up a few times. J is TRBJ1-5 and V is TRBV2, with a possible D match to TRBD1 (6 bases). V was pared by 5 bases and J by 2 bases, with 10 bases between. CDR1 is SNHLY, CDR2 FYNNEI, per germline. The CDR3 extends over 14 amino acids. CDR3 amino acids: CASSTGRGNQPQHF. The CDR3 nucleotides are TGTGCCAGCAGTACAGGGCGAGGCAATCAGCCCCAGCATTTT.

This clone was seen a few times. The chain couples TRBV3-1 (or the pseudogene TRBV3-2) to TRBJ1-5; weak D call: TRBD1 (6 bases). V was cut by 6 bases and J by 6 bases, with 15 bases left in between. The CDR3 covers 14 residues. Germline CDR1 and CDR2: LGHDT and YNNKEL (reference sequence). For the CDR3, the DNA is TGTGCCAGCAGGAGGACAGCTAATAGTCAGCCCCAGCATTTT. Its protein product is CASRRTANSQPQHF.

This rearrangement joins TRBV9 to TRBJ1-3; 8 bases agree with TRBD1. Germline V gene sequence: CDR1 SGDLS, CDR2 YYNGEE. After removal of 1 base from V and 2 bases from J, the junction contained 2 bases not matched to a gene. The CDR3 spans 15 residues. CDR3 in DNA: TGTGCCAGCAGCGTACGACAGGGGCCTGGAAACACCATATATTTT. Translated, it gives CASSVRQGPGNTIYF.

The J gene is TRBJ2-7, the V gene TRBV9; 7 bases fit TRBD2. The CDR3 sequence is 15 residues long. CDR1 and CDR2 (germline): SGDLS, YYNGEE. Losses at the gene ends were 0 bases for V and 2 bases for J; bases not matched to a gene: 5. DNA for the CDR3: TGTGCCAGCAGCGTAGCAGCTAGCGGAACCTACGAGCAGTACTTC. Translated, it gives CASSVAASGTYEQYF.

This chain connects TRBV7-9 to TRBJ2-7; TRBD1 agrees at 9 bases. Germline V gene lookup returns CDR1 SEHNR and CDR2 FQNEAQ (reference sequence). The CDR3 sequence is 15 residues long. Unmatched junction bases numbered 6, after V lost 1 base and J lost 5 bases. The CDR3 bases are TGTGCCAGCAGCTTAGAAGGGGGACAGGGAGACGAGCAGTACTTC. Translated, it gives CASSLEGGQGDEQYF.

The gene calls are TRBV11-2 and TRBJ1-1; 7 nucleotides align to TRBD1. The J segment lost 12 bases and the V segment lost 3 bases, leaving 10 bases of the junction unmatched. The CDR3 sequence is 13 residues long. Germline V gene data show CDR1 as SGHAT and CDR2 as FQNNGV. In DNA form, the CDR3 reads TGTGCCAGCAGCTTTACAGGGGAAGGTTCGACTTTCTTT. It specifies CASSFTGEGSTFF.

V usage is TRBV10-3 and J usage is TRBJ2-7, with 7 bases fitting TRBD2. Unmatched junction bases numbered 24, after V lost 5 bases and J lost 2 bases. Per germline, CDR1 ENHRY and CDR2 SYGVKD. The CDR3 runs to 20 residues. The CDR3: CAISIRATVPVWGGAYEQYF. CDR3 sequence (DNA): TGTGCCATCAGTATTCGTGCAACCGTTCCGGTATGGGGAGGGGCCTACGAGCAGTACTTC.

The genes are TRBV25-1 and TRBJ2-1; weak D call: TRBD2 (6 bases). Germline CDR1 and CDR2: MGHDK and SYGVNS. This CDR3 comprises 12 residues. With 3 bases removed from V and 7 bases from J, the gap between germline ends came to 7 bases. In DNA form, the CDR3 reads TGTGCCAGCAGTGATGGGAGGAATGAGCAGTTCTTC. Translation gives CASSDGRNEQFF.

In DNA, the CDR3 is TGCAGTGCTAGTGGCGGACAGAGACTAAATCAGCCCCAGCATTTT. Translation gives CSASGGQRLNQPQHF. The chain couples TRBV20-1 to TRBJ1-5, with D possibly being TRBD1 (6 bases). Germline-derived CDR1 and CDR2 are DFQATT and SNEGSKA (reference sequence). V gave up 3 bases and J gave up 4 bases, with 16 bases separating them. This CDR3 contains 15 residues.

This clone was recorded a few times. The rearrangement uses TRBV5-1 and TRBJ2-4, with D possibly matching TRBD2 (6 bases). The V end was cut by 2 bases, the J end by 8 bases, with 17 bases between. This CDR3 region has 15 residues. Germline CDR1 SGHRS, CDR2 YFSETQ. CDR3 residues: CASSLSGGIRDIQYF. For the CDR3, the DNA is TGCGCCAGCAGCTTATCAGGAGGGATTCGGGACATTCAGTACTTC.

The V and J genes are TRBV5-5 and TRBJ2-1, with TRBD2 identical over 8 bases. Looked up from germline, CDR1 is SGHKS and CDR2 is YYEKEE (reference sequence). The CDR3 sequence is 16 residues long. V trimming: 4 bases; J trimming: 3 bases; junction bases outside the gene matches: 9. The CDR3 DNA reads as TGTGCCAGCAGCCTCCGCCCCGGGACTAGCTACAATGAGCAGTTCTTC. Its translation: CASSLRPGTSYNEQFF.

On this clone: An end of the junction does not agree with germline; a read error may underlie this. The chain recombines TRBV7-7 with TRBJ2-4; D may be TRBD1 (6 bases). The germline V gene encodes CDR1 SSHAT and CDR2 FNYEAQ (reference sequence). CDR3 size: 20 residues. This CDR3 reads CASSSPPTRTVLLAKNIQYF. The CDR3 bases are TGTGCTAGCAGCTCCCCCCCGACGAGGACAGTCCTTCTAGCCAAAAACATTCAGTACTTC. Based on the CDR3 plus reference TRBV7-7 and TRBJ2-4, the full variable domain is GAGVSQSPRYKVTKRGQDVTLRCDPISSHATLYWYQQALGQGPEFLTYFNYEAQPDKSGLPSDRFSAERPEGSISTLTIQRTEQRDSAMYRCASSSPPTRTVLLAKNIQYFGAGTRLSVL.

V is TRBV6-4 and J is TRBJ2-3, with 15 bases matching TRBD2. The J segment lost 4 bases and the V segment lost 2 bases, leaving 1 base of the junction unmatched. Looked up from germline, CDR1 is MRHNA and CDR2 is SNTAGT. This CDR3 is built from 16 residues. The CDR3 region has the DNA TGTGCCAGCAGTGACGGGACTAGCGGGGGGCCAGATACGCAGTATTTT. This translates into CASSDGTSGGPDTQYF.

This clone was counted once. V is TRBV19 and J is TRBJ1-2; 8 bases line up with TRBD1. The V gene end was trimmed by 7 bases and the J gene end by 2 bases; junction bases not matched to a gene: 15. The CDR3 contains 17 residues. Germline V gene data show CDR1 as LNHDA and CDR2 as SQIVND (reference sequence). The CDR3: CASMRLVGTGENYGYTF. The CDR3 bases are TGTGCCAGTATGAGATTAGTTGGGACAGGCGAGAACTATGGCTACACCTTC.

The rearrangement uses TRBV9 and TRBJ2-1; maybe TRBD2 (6 bases). CDR3 length equals 15 residues. Per germline, CDR1 SGDLS and CDR2 YYNGEE. Trimming shortened V by 0 bases and J by 7 bases, and 14 bases separated the two germline ends. The CDR3 sequence is CASSVVGAGMNEQFF. The CDR3 DNA is TGTGCCAGCAGCGTAGTCGGGGCGGGAATGAATGAGCAGTTCTTC.

V and J are TRBV24-1 and TRBJ2-1; D not resolved. CDR3 size: 17 residues. Germline CDR1 reads KGHDR; CDR2 reads SFDVKD. The germline V and J ends were trimmed by 3 bases and 2 bases, with 16 bases remaining between them. CDR3 residues: CATSDPQQVGAYNEQFF. CDR3 nucleotide sequence: TGTGCCACCAGTGATCCCCAGCAGGTGGGCGCCTACAATGAGCAGTTCTTC.

The V gene is TRBV24-1, the J gene TRBJ2-1; 8 nucleotides agree with TRBD2. Trimming took 5 bases from V and 7 from J; bases not matched to a gene: 6. This CDR3 has 14 residues. From germline, CDR1 is KGHDR and CDR2 SFDVKD. The CDR3 coding sequence is TGTGCCACCAGTGGTGGCGGGGGGAGAAATGAGCAGTTCTTC. It encodes CATSGGGGRNEQFF.

With regard to this clone: A read error may account for a junction end that differs from germline. This chain links TRBV27 with TRBJ1-5; 9 positions match TRBD1. The CDR3 contains 16 residues. Germline lookup yields CDR1 MNHEY and CDR2 SMNVEV (reference sequence). Here the CDR3 reads CASSLYGQGTNQPQHF. CDR3 nucleotide sequence: TGTGCCAGTAGTTTGTATGGACAGGGGACAAATCAGCCCCAGCATTTT.

The chain is built from TRBV5-8 and TRBJ1-5; D not certain. V was shortened by 4 bases and J by 2 bases, with 16 bases between the two germline ends. The CDR3 consists of 16 residues. Germline CDR1 SGHTS, CDR2 YDEGEE. DNA for the CDR3: TGTGCCAGCAGCGCGGTCCTGGGTATGGGCAATCAGCCCCAGCATTTT. Its protein is CASSAVLGMGNQPQHF.

The chain is built from TRBV27 and TRBJ1-4, with a weak D call TRBD1 (6 bases). Germline loops: CDR1 MNHEY, CDR2 SMNVEV (reference sequence). The CDR3 sequence is 16 residues long. Trimming pared 3 bases from V and 5 bases from J, leaving 16 bases between. The CDR3 DNA reads as TGTGCCAGCAGTTTCTTTGGTGTTGGGGGCAATGAAAAACTGTTTTTT. It translates to CASSFFGVGGNEKLFF.

The J gene is TRBJ1-2, the V gene TRBV2; 7 bases are shared with TRBD1. The V gene's germline CDR1 is SNHLY and CDR2 FYNNEI. The junction had 11 bases not matched to a gene; V was cut back by 5 bases and J by 5 bases. The CDR3 contains 15 residues. CDR3 sequence reads: CASSLLLQGWYGYTF. In DNA, the CDR3 is TGTGCCAGCAGTCTACTTCTACAGGGGTGGTATGGCTACACCTTC.

J is TRBJ1-6 and V is TRBV19, with D perhaps TRBD1 (6 bases). The CDR3 sequence is 12 residues long. The ends were cut back, 6 bases at V and 8 bases at J, with 8 bases in the middle. Per the germline V gene, CDR1 is LNHDA and CDR2 is SQIVND (reference sequence). The CDR3 spells CASRQGYSPLHF. CDR3 DNA: TGTGCCAGTAGACAGGGATATTCACCCCTCCACTTT.

This clone was counted a few times. The V call is TRBV28, the J call TRBJ2-7; TRBD2 is a possible D gene (6 bases). The germline CDR1 and CDR2 sequences are MDHEN and SYDVKM. The CDR3 runs to 12 residues. The V gene lost 5 bases and the J gene lost 3 bases, with 8 bases spanning the gap. The CDR3 is CASSRTIYEQYF. The CDR3 DNA is TGTGCCAGCAGTCGGACTATCTACGAGCAGTACTTC.

This chain connects TRBV5-1 to TRBJ1-4, with 8 bases fitting TRBD1. The CDR3 has 16 amino acids. Germline CDR1 SGHRS, CDR2 YFSETQ. The V gene end was trimmed by 4 bases and the J gene end by 8 bases; junction bases not matched to a gene: 13. The CDR3 region is CASSLNVQGGREKLFF. The CDR3 bases are TGCGCCAGCAGCCTCAACGTACAGGGGGGAAGAGAAAAACTGTTTTTT.

The chain recombines TRBV7-3 with TRBJ1-1, with a tentative D call TRBD1 (5 bases). The CDR3 sequence is 14 residues long. Trimming cost V 5 bases and J 1 base, with 11 bases left between them. Germline loops: CDR1 SGHTA, CDR2 FQGTGA. The CDR3 DNA follows: TGTGCCAGCAGCCCACGGGGGTCGAACACTGAAGCTTTCTTT. Its protein is CASSPRGSNTEAFF.

V is TRBV9 and J is TRBJ1-1; D perhaps matches TRBD1 (6 bases). V lost 3 bases and J 1 base, leaving 13 bases between the germline ends. The length of the CDR3 is 15 residues. Germline values: CDR1 SGDLS, CDR2 YYNGEE. CDR3 loop: CASSALGAGNTEAFF. In nucleotides, the CDR3 is TGTGCCAGCAGCGCCTTGGGGGCAGGGAACACTGAAGCTTTCTTT.